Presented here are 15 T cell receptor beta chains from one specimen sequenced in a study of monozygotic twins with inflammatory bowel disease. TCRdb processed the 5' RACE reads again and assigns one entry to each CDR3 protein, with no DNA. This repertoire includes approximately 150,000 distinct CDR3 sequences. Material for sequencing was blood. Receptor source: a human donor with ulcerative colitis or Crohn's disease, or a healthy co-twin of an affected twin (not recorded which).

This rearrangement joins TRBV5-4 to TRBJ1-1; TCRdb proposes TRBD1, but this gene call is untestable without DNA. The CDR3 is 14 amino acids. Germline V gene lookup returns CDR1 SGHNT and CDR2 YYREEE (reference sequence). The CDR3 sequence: CASSEDSVNTEAFF.

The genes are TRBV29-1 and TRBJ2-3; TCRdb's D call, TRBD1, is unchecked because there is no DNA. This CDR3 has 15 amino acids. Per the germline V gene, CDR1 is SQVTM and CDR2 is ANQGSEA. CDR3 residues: CSVDGPLRSTDTQYF.

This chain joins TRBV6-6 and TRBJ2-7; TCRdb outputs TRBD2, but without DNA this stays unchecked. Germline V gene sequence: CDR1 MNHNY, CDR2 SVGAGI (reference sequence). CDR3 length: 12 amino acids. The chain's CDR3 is CASSFREGEQYF.

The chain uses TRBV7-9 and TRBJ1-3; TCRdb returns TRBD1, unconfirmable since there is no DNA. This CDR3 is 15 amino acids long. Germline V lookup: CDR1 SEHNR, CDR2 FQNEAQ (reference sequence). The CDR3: CASSPTGQIGNTIYF. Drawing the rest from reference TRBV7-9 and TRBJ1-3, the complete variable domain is DTGVSQNPRHKITKRGQNVTFRCDPISEHNRLYWYRQTLGQGPEFLTYFQNEAQLEKSRLLSDRFSAERPKGSFSTLEIQRTEQGDSAMYLCASSPTGQIGNTIYFGEGSWLTVV.

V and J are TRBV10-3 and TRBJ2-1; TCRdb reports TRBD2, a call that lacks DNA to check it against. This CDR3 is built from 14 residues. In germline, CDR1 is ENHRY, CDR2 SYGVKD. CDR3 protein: CAIKGTPSYNEQFF.

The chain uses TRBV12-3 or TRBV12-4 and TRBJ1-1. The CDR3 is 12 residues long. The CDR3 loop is CASKVLPTEAFF.

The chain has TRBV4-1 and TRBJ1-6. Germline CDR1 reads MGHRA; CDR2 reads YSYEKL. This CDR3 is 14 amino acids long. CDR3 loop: CASSQQETNSPLHF.

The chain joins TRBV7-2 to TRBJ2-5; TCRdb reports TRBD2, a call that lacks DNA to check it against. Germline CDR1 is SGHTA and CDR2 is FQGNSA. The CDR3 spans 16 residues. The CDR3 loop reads CASSLARRQGQETQYF.

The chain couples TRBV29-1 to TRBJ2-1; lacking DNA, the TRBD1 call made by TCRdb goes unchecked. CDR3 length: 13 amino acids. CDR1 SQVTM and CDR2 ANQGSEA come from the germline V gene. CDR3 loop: CSVDRGTYNEQFF.

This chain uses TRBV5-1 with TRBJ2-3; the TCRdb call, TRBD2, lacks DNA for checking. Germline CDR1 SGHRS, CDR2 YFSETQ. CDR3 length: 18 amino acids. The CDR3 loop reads CASSLLLGQLGERGTQYF.

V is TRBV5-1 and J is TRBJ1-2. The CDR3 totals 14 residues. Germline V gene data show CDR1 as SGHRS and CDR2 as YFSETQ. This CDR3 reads CASSEATSNYGYTF.

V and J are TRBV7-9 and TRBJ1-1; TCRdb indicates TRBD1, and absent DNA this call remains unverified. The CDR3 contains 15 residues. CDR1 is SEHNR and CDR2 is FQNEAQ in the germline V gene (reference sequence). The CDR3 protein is CASSPRDRVDAEAFF.

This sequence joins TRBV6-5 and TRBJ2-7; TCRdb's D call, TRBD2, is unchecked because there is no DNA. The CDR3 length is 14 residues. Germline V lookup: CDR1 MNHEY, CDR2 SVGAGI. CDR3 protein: CASGYRGPLDEQYF.

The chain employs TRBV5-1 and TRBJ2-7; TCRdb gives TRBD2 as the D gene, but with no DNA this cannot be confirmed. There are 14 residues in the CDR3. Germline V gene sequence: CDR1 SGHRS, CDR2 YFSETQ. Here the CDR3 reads CASSPQGGSYEQYF. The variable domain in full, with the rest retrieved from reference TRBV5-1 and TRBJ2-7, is KAGVTQTPRYLIKTRGQQVTLSCSPISGHRSVSWYQQTPGQGLQFLFEYFSETQRNKGNFPGRFSGRQFSNSRSEMNVSTLELGDSALYLCASSPQGGSYEQYFGPGTRLTVT.

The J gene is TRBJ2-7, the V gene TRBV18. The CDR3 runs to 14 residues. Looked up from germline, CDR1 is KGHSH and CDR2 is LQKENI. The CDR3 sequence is CASSQAGRYYEQYF.